What follows are 15 T cell receptor beta chains derived from one specimen sequenced in a study of blood T cell repertoires in COVID-19. Profiled with immunoSEQ multiplex PCR; TCRdb holds only in-frame clones, not every one. The data hold some 300,000 clones, with around 90% observed a single time. Sequenced sample: PBMCs or T cells enriched from blood (not recorded which). Every receptor here comes from a woman aged 55-69 years in a cohort exposed to, infected with or recovered from COVID-19 (not recorded which).

This chain connects TRBV7-9 to TRBJ2-5; D not certain. There are 17 residues in the CDR3. V lost 4 bases and J 0 bases, leaving 18 bases between the germline ends. Germline CDR1 SEHNR, CDR2 FQNEAQ (reference sequence). The chain's CDR3 is CASSSPRYGRNQETQYF. The CDR3 DNA reads TGTGCCAGCAGCTCCCCTCGATATGGCAGGAACCAAGAGACCCAGTACTTC.

The chain couples TRBV6-5 to TRBJ2-7; D may be TRBD2 (5 bases). The V and J ends lost 6 bases and 1 base respectively, with 16 bases between them. Per germline, CDR1 MNHEY and CDR2 SVGAGI. This CDR3 is 15 amino acids long. This chain's CDR3 is CASSTPSSSSYEQYF. DNA of the CDR3: TGTGCCAGCAGCACCCCCTCTAGCTCGTCCTACGAGCAGTACTTC.

This clone was seen once. This CDR3 reads CSPNSGHTATNEKLFF. For the CDR3, the DNA is TGCAGCCCTAACTCCGGACACACTGCAACTAATGAAAAACTGTTTTTT. The V gene is TRBV29-1, the J gene TRBJ1-4, with a tentative D call TRBD1 (5 bases). The CDR3 loop spans 16 amino acids. V was shortened by 8 bases and J by 0 bases, with 19 bases between the two germline ends. Germline CDR1 reads SQVTM; CDR2 reads ANQGSEA. Looking up the rest from reference TRBV29-1 and TRBJ1-4 gives the full variable domain: SAVISQKPSRDICQRGTSLTIQCQVDSQVTMMFWYRQQPGQSLTLIATANQGSEATYESGFVIDKFPISRPNLTFSTLTVSNMSPEDSSIYLCSPNSGHTATNEKLFFGSGTQLSVL.

The chain recombines TRBV9 with TRBJ2-6; D gene unclear. The CDR3 has 14 residues. Germline assignment: CDR1 SGDLS and CDR2 YYNGEE. The ends were cut back, 4 bases at V and 0 bases at J, with 5 bases in the middle. CDR3 region: CASSPRSGANVLTF. The CDR3 DNA reads as TGTGCCAGCAGCCCCCGCTCTGGGGCCAACGTCCTGACTTTC.

The chain links TRBV28 to TRBJ1-6; tentative D call: TRBD1 (5 bases). The length of the CDR3 is 15 residues. From germline, CDR1 is MDHEN and CDR2 SYDVKM. The V and J ends lost 5 bases and 9 bases respectively, with 17 bases between them. The CDR3 bases are TGTGCCAGCAGTGCATCCAGGGCAGGTGGTTCACCCCTCCACTTT. Amino acids: CASSASRAGGSPLHF.

The chain couples TRBV5-4 to TRBJ2-1; TRBD2 matches 12 bases. J was trimmed by 10 bases and V by 1 base; bases with no gene match: 3. CDR1 is SGHNT, CDR2 YYREEE, per germline (reference sequence). This CDR3 region has 14 residues. Here the CDR3 DNA reads TGTGCCAGCAGCTTGACTAGCGGGAGGTCGGAGCAGTTCTTC. Translating it yields CASSLTSGRSEQFF.

The genes are TRBV19 and TRBJ2-3, with TRBD1 matching over 10 bases. This CDR3 is 16 amino acids long. The germline V gene has CDR1 LNHDA and CDR2 SQIVND (reference sequence). V lost 8 bases and J lost 4; bases outside the gene matches: 12. In nucleotides, the CDR3 is TGTGCCAGTCTCTCTAACTACGGACAGGGGGCAGATACGCAGTATTTT. It specifies CASLSNYGQGADTQYF.

The chain is built from TRBV29-1 and TRBJ2-5, with 8 bases identical to TRBD1. CDR3 size: 16 residues. Germline CDR1 SQVTM, CDR2 ANQGSEA. Unmatched junction bases numbered 14, after V lost 3 bases and J lost 5 bases. CDR3 loop: CSVDRGGTGGMETQYF. The CDR3 DNA reads TGCAGCGTTGACCGAGGGGGAACAGGGGGAATGGAGACCCAGTACTTC.

The CDR3 nucleotides are TGTGCCAGCAGCCCCCGACAGAGCAATCAGCCCCAGCATTTT. It codes for CASSPRQSNQPQHF. The chain couples TRBV7-8 to TRBJ1-5; D is possibly TRBD1 (5 bases). The CDR3 has 14 residues. V lost 5 bases and J lost 1, with 9 bases in between. The germline CDR1 and CDR2 sequences are SGHVS and FQNEAQ. Looking up the rest from reference TRBV7-8 and TRBJ1-5 gives the full variable domain: GAGVSQSPRYKVAKRGQDVALRCDPISGHVSLFWYQQALGQGPEFLTYFQNEAQLDKSGLPSDRFFAERPEGSVSTLKIQRTQQEDSAVYLCASSPRQSNQPQHFGDGTRLSIL.

This chain links TRBV9 with TRBJ2-3, with 7 bases aligning to TRBD2. The V gene's germline CDR1 is SGDLS and CDR2 YYNGEE. CDR3 length: 14 residues. The trim removed 4 bases at V and 7 bases at J, leaving 9 bases unmatched. The CDR3 coding sequence is TGTGCCAGCAGCCCCTCCGGGACTACGAATACGCAGTATTTT. Its translation is CASSPSGTTNTQYF.

This chain connects TRBV5-1 to TRBJ2-7; 7 nucleotides align to TRBD2. V lost 0 bases and J lost 4; bases outside the gene matches: 13. The germline V gene encodes CDR1 SGHRS and CDR2 YFSETQ. The CDR3 is made up of 17 amino acids. The CDR3 is CASSLDLAERRVYEQYF. The CDR3 nucleotides read TGCGCCAGCAGCTTGGACCTAGCGGAAAGGAGAGTATACGAGCAGTACTTC.

The chain carries TRBV5-6 and TRBJ2-1; 10 nucleotides match TRBD2. This CDR3 has 15 amino acids. The trim removed 4 bases at V and 7 bases at J, leaving 8 bases unmatched. Germline V gene data show CDR1 as SGHDT and CDR2 as YYEEEE. The CDR3 sequence is CASSLAGEVGNEQFF. In nucleotides, the CDR3 is TGTGCCAGCAGCCTAGCGGGAGAGGTTGGGAATGAGCAGTTCTTC. Filled out from reference TRBV5-6 and TRBJ2-1, the complete variable domain reads DAGVTQSPTHLIKTRGQQVTLRCSPKSGHDTVSWYQQALGQGPQFIFQYYEEEERQRGNFPDRFSGHQFPNYSSELNVNALLLGDSALYLCASSLAGEVGNEQFFGPGTRLTVL.

The V call is TRBV3-1 (or the pseudogene TRBV3-2), the J call TRBJ2-2; 13 positions agree with TRBD2. The germline CDR1 and CDR2 sequences are LGHDT and YNNKEL (reference sequence). V shed 9 bases and J 7 bases; nucleotides not matched to a gene: 14. This CDR3 region has 17 residues. The CDR3, as DNA: TGTGCCAGTAAGACTAGCGGGAGGCCACTTCCCAGCGGGGAGCTGTTTTTT. It encodes CASKTSGRPLPSGELFF.

The chain combines TRBV30 with TRBJ2-5; 10 nucleotides line up with TRBD2. The CDR3 spans 17 residues. V was pared by 0 bases and J by 4 bases, with 11 bases of the junction left unmatched. From germline, CDR1 is GTSNPN and CDR2 SVGIG (reference sequence). The CDR3 nucleotides read TGTGCCTGGAGTGTGGGTAGGACTAGCGGTGCCCCAGAGACCCAGTACTTC. This codes for CAWSVGRTSGAPETQYF.

The rearrangement joins TRBV30 to TRBJ1-4, with D maybe TRBD1 (5 bases). This CDR3 is 13 amino acids long. The ends were cut back, 5 bases at V and 4 bases at J, with 11 bases in the middle. The germline CDR1 and CDR2 sequences are GTSNPN and SVGIG (reference sequence). CDR3 sequence (DNA): TGTGCCTGGGGGGGACTGATTAATGAAAAACTGTTTTTT. Translating it yields CAWGGLINEKLFF.